Below, 19 T cell receptor beta chains from the same sample are listed, as sequenced in a study of graft-versus-host responses after intestinal transplantation. Here immunoSEQ multiplex PCR was the method, and the copy in TCRdb shows in-frame clones only, minus some. The sample contains about 90,000 clones, just under 95% of which appear only once. Their cognate antigens are unknown. Material: unstimulated CD4+ T cells sorted from spleen or lymph node cells, obtained before intestinal transplant. These receptors all come from a human donor who received an intestinal transplant.

The chain carries TRBV7-3 and TRBJ2-1; D possibly matches TRBD1 or TRBD2 (5 bases each). The CDR3 loop spans 15 amino acids. V was shortened by 0 bases and J by 3 bases, with 9 bases between the two germline ends. Germline CDR1 SGHTA, CDR2 FQGTGA. CDR3 amino acids: CASSLTGDLYNEQFF. In DNA form, the CDR3 reads TGTGCCAGCAGCTTAACGGGGGACCTCTACAATGAGCAGTTCTTC.

V gene TRBV10-3 combines with J gene TRBJ1-1, with unresolved D. This CDR3 is built from 15 residues. V gave up 6 bases and J gave up 1 base, with 15 bases separating them. The V gene's germline CDR1 is ENHRY and CDR2 SYGVKD. CDR3 amino acids: CAIRRGGHENTEAFF. The CDR3 DNA reads TGTGCCATCAGGCGGGGAGGCCATGAGAACACTGAAGCTTTCTTT.

Note on this clone: The sample carries other DNA sequences with the same CDR3. The chain joins TRBV5-1 to TRBJ2-2; D remains ambiguous. Germline V gene sequence: CDR1 SGHRS, CDR2 YFSETQ. CDR3 size: 13 residues. V lost 0 bases and J 6 bases, leaving 6 bases between the germline ends. CDR3 in DNA: TGCGCCAGCAGCTTGGTGGGTGCCGGGGAGCTGTTTTTT. This codes for CASSLVGAGELFF.

The chain recombines TRBV30 with TRBJ1-1; TRBD1 might be the D (6 bases). Germline lookup yields CDR1 GTSNPN and CDR2 SVGIG (reference sequence). V was shortened by 2 bases and J by 4 bases, with 14 bases between the two germline ends. The CDR3 consists of 14 residues. CDR3 bases: TGTGCCTGGAGTCCGGGACAACCGACCACTGAAGCTTTCTTT. Translated, it gives CAWSPGQPTTEAFF. The full variable domain, in which reference TRBV30 and TRBJ1-1 provide the parts outside the CDR3, is SQTIHQWPATLVQPVGSPLSLECTVEGTSNPNLYWYRQAAGRGLQLLFYSVGIGQISSEVPQNLSASRPQDRQFILSSKKLLLSDSGFYLCAWSPGQPTTEAFFGQGTRLTVV.

The chain uses TRBV4-1 and TRBJ2-7; D is ambiguous. Germline CDR1 and CDR2: MGHRA and YSYEKL. The length of the CDR3 is 15 residues. Trimming took 1 base from V and 0 from J, leaving 10 bases between them. The CDR3 reads CASSQVGLSSYEQYF. CDR3 DNA sequence: TGCGCCAGCAGCCAAGTCGGGCTTAGCTCCTACGAGCAGTACTTC.

The chain uses TRBV19 and TRBJ2-7; the match to TRBD1 covers 7 bases. The CDR3 loop spans 13 amino acids. Germline CDR1 LNHDA, CDR2 SQIVND (reference sequence). The V and J ends lost 5 bases and 5 bases, in that order; junction bases with no gene match: 6. CDR3 sequence: CASSYRGIHEQYF. CDR3 sequence (DNA): TGTGCCAGTAGTTACAGGGGAATCCACGAGCAGTACTTC.

This chain uses TRBV2 with TRBJ2-7; possible D gene TRBD1, 6 bases. CDR1 is SNHLY, CDR2 FYNNEI, per germline. The ends were cut back, 9 bases at V and 1 base at J, with 16 bases in the middle. The CDR3 length is 14 residues. CDR3 bases: TGTGCCAGTAAAGAGGACAGTGCTTCCTACGAGCAGTACTTC. This codes for CASKEDSASYEQYF.

The chain couples TRBV5-1 to TRBJ1-1, with unresolved D. Deletions cut 0 bases from V and 1 base from J, with 7 bases between. The germline gives CDR1 SGHRS, CDR2 YFSETQ. This CDR3 is built from 14 residues. CDR3 nucleotide sequence: TGCGCCAGCAGCTTGGCCGGCAGGAACACTGAAGCTTTCTTT. This sequence encodes CASSLAGRNTEAFF. Full variable domain (outside the CDR3, taken from reference TRBV5-1 and TRBJ1-1): KAGVTQTPRYLIKTRGQQVTLSCSPISGHRSVSWYQQTPGQGLQFLFEYFSETQRNKGNFPGRFSGRQFSNSRSEMNVSTLELGDSALYLCASSLAGRNTEAFFGQGTRLTVV.

The chain links TRBV9 to TRBJ2-7; D ambiguous. The V gene's germline CDR1 is SGDLS and CDR2 YYNGEE. This CDR3 region has 12 residues. Deletions cut 4 bases from V and 3 bases from J, with 8 bases between. As DNA, the CDR3 is TGTGCCAGCAGCCCCGACTTCTACGAGCAGTACTTC. Protein sequence: CASSPDFYEQYF.

The V gene is TRBV12-5, the J gene TRBJ1-4; 8 nucleotides align to TRBD1. The J segment lost 7 bases and the V segment lost 5 bases, leaving 15 bases of the junction unmatched. CDR3 size: 17 residues. CDR1 and CDR2 (germline): LGHNT, FRNRAP. DNA of the CDR3: TGTGCTAGTGGTCAAATAGCTGGACAGGGCCTCAGTGAAAAACTGTTTTTT. Protein product: CASGQIAGQGLSEKLFF.

The chain joins TRBV7-9 to TRBJ2-1; 8 bases agree with TRBD1. V was pared by 4 bases and J by 6 bases, with 8 bases of the junction left unmatched. This CDR3 region has 15 residues. Germline values: CDR1 SEHNR, CDR2 FQNEAQ (reference sequence). This CDR3 is CASSSTGTGTNEQFF. CDR3 sequence (DNA): TGTGCCAGCAGCTCTACCGGGACAGGTACCAATGAGCAGTTCTTC.

The chain employs TRBV4-2 and TRBJ2-7; no clear D. Germline V gene sequence: CDR1 LGHNA, CDR2 YNFKEQ. V shed 1 base and J shed 3 bases, with 13 bases lying between them. The CDR3 extends over 15 amino acids. CDR3 sequence (DNA): TGTGCCAGCAGCCAAGTGGGTGACACACGCTACGAGCAGTACTTC. Amino acids: CASSQVGDTRYEQYF.

The chain joins TRBV10-1 to TRBJ2-5, with 8 bases lining up with TRBD2. This CDR3 is 16 amino acids long. Germline values: CDR1 WNHNN, CDR2 SYGVQD (reference sequence). V lost 0 bases and J lost 4; bases outside the gene matches: 7. The CDR3 region is CASSESRSGRGETQYF. The CDR3 DNA sequence: TGCGCCAGCAGTGAGTCGAGGAGCGGGAGAGGAGAGACCCAGTACTTC.

The rearrangement links TRBV23-1 to TRBJ1-5; TRBD1 might be the D (6 bases). TRBV23-1 is treated as an ORF (open reading frame) with a function not yet certain. The CDR3 covers 13 residues. Deletions cut 11 bases from V and 2 bases from J, with 13 bases between. In nucleotides, the CDR3 is TGCGCCTATGTAGAGGGGGGCAATCAGCCCCAGCATTTT. Translation gives CAYVEGGNQPQHF.

The chain is built from TRBV30 and TRBJ2-3; 10 bases align to TRBD2. Unmatched junction bases numbered 15, after V lost 5 bases and J lost 4 bases. Germline CDR1 reads GTSNPN; CDR2 reads SVGIG (reference sequence). The CDR3 is 17 residues long. This CDR3 is CAWSNLRTSGRPDTQYF. Written as DNA, the CDR3 is TGTGCCTGGTCTAATTTGAGGACTAGCGGTCGCCCAGATACGCAGTATTTT.

The genes are TRBV7-8 and TRBJ1-5; 10 nucleotides align to TRBD1. J lost 7 bases, V lost 3 bases, and 9 bases had no gene match. CDR1 and CDR2 from the germline V gene are SGHVS and FQNEAQ. CDR3 length: 16 residues. CDR3 region: CASSLEGQGYRQPQHF. The CDR3 nucleotides read TGTGCCAGCAGCTTGGAGGGACAGGGGTATCGGCAGCCCCAGCATTTT.

The chain recombines TRBV11-2 with TRBJ2-1, with D possibly TRBD2 on 6 matching bases. CDR3 length equals 14 residues. With 4 bases removed from V and 3 bases from J, the gap between germline ends came to 10 bases. Germline CDR1 reads SGHAT; CDR2 reads FQNNGV. CDR3 sequence: CASSSGGNYNEQFF. The CDR3 DNA reads as TGTGCCAGCAGCTCTGGAGGGAACTACAATGAGCAGTTCTTC.

This sequence joins TRBV25-1 and TRBJ2-2; D not resolved. Germline CDR1 and CDR2: MGHDK and SYGVNS. Trimming cost V 6 bases and J 6 bases, with 8 bases left between them. The CDR3 loop spans 12 amino acids. The CDR3 DNA follows: TGTGCCAGCAGGCAGGTGGCCGGGGAGCTGTTTTTT. Residues: CASRQVAGELFF.

This chain connects TRBV19 to TRBJ2-7, with 8 bases fitting TRBD2. The CDR3 has 15 residues. CDR1 is LNHDA and CDR2 is SQIVND in the germline V gene (reference sequence). J lost 1 base, V lost 7 bases, and 9 bases had no gene match. This CDR3 is CASNSGTSRSYEQYF. CDR3 bases: TGTGCCAGTAATTCCGGGACTAGTAGGTCCTACGAGCAGTACTTC.